This TCR beta chain was found in a study of CXCR3-negative and CXCR3-positive naive CD8 T cells. On this clonotype: Its antigen is undetermined.

The CDR3 is made up of 13 amino acids. CDR1 is WSHSY and CDR2 is SAAADI in the germline V gene. Study findings and constraints: Memory cells differed in TRBV-TRBJ usage, but naive CXCR3-negative and CXCR3-positive cells had similar usage.

Carrying UMI labels, the TRB cDNA libraries were prepared through 5' RACE. TCRdb reprocessed the 5' RACE reads; each CDR3 protein has one entry and no DNA is given. In all, the sample yields approximately 56,000 distinct CDR3 sequences. Cells classed as naive CD8+ T cells were CD45RO-CCR7+CD27+CD95-. The sequence derives from a human donor in good health. Some clones in this sample may be carry-over from other donors' samples. Source material: naive CXCR3- CD8+ T cells from blood. Subset specified: CD45RO-CCR7+CD27+CD95- naive CD8+ T cells lacking CXCR3 (TNR3-). The chain joins TRBV10-2 to TRBJ1-1; TCRdb picks TRBD1, but there is no DNA to check that call. The chain's CDR3 is CASSATENTEAFF.